The 2 T cell receptor beta chains below all came from one sample that was sequenced in a study of brain metastases from non-small cell lung cancer. Data came from immunoSEQ multiplex PCR; TCRdb stores just in-frame clones and leaves some out. This table has roughly 14,000 clones, about four fifths appearing once. Sequencing was done on a sample of primary lung tumor tissue. These receptor sequences come from a donor older than 35 with non-small cell lung cancer.

J is TRBJ1-2 and V is TRBV2; no definite D call. This CDR3 comprises 14 residues. CDR1 is SNHLY, CDR2 FYNNEI, per germline. V gave up 3 bases and J gave up 3 bases, with 11 bases separating them. CDR3: CASSEILADYGYTF. In DNA form, the CDR3 reads TGTGCCAGCAGTGAGATCCTGGCAGACTATGGCTACACCTTC. Full variable domain (remainder filled in from reference TRBV2 and TRBJ1-2): EPEVTQTPSHQVTQMGQEVILRCVPISNHLYFYWYRQILGQKVEFLVSFYNNEISEKSEIFDDQFSVERPDGSNFTLKIRSTKLEDSAMYFCASSEILADYGYTFGSGTRLTVV.

V is TRBV7-3 and J is TRBJ2-7; no definite D call. This CDR3 has 11 amino acids. The V end was cut by 3 bases, the J end by 6 bases, with 6 bases between. Looked up from germline, CDR1 is SGHTA and CDR2 is FQGTGA. For the CDR3, the DNA is TGTGCCAGCAGCTTCGCTCCCGAGCAGTACGTC. Amino acid sequence: CASSFAPEQYV.